One sample yielded the 14 T cell receptor beta chains listed below, sequenced in a study of early T cells in non-severe SARS-CoV-2 infection. TCRdb processed the 5' RACE reads anew with MiXCR; each CDR3 protein has one entry. In the table there are about 55,000 distinct CDR3 sequences, approximately 13% of which are singletons. Sequences were obtained from whole blood. The source of these receptors is an adult who was a healthcare worker with PCR-confirmed SARS-CoV-2 infection or an uninfected control (not recorded which).

The genes are TRBV7-9 and TRBJ2-1; D remains ambiguous. Trimming took 6 bases from V and 4 from J, leaving 13 bases between them. Germline CDR1 and CDR2: SEHNR and FQNEAQ (reference sequence). This CDR3 has 14 residues. CDR3 DNA: TGTGCCAGCAGTCAAAGACACCCGTACAATGAGCAGTTCTTC. Protein product: CASSQRHPYNEQFF. The full variable domain, in which reference TRBV7-9 and TRBJ2-1 provide the parts outside the CDR3, is DTGVSQNPRHKITKRGQNVTFRCDPISEHNRLYWYRQTLGQGPEFLTYFQNEAQLEKSRLLSDRFSAERPKGSFSTLEIQRTEQGDSAMYLCASSQRHPYNEQFFGPGTRLTVL.

In its sample, this clonotype was seen a few times. The rearrangement links TRBV29-1 to TRBJ2-3; tentatively, D is TRBD2 (6 bases). CDR3 length: 11 amino acids. V gave up 7 bases and J gave up 6 bases, with 11 bases separating them. The germline CDR1 and CDR2 sequences are SQVTM and ANQGSEA. CDR3 nucleotide sequence: TGCAGCGCCCACCGGGGGGATACGCAGTATTTT. It yields the protein CSAHRGDTQYF.

This clonotype was seen only a few times. The chain couples TRBV11-2 to TRBJ2-5; 10 bases fit TRBD2. CDR1 is SGHAT, CDR2 FQNNGV, per germline. The CDR3 spans 15 residues. J was trimmed by 4 bases and V by 3 bases; bases with no gene match: 5. The DNA of the CDR3 is TGTGCCAGCAGCTTCGAAGCGGGGGGGTCAGAGACCCAGTACTTC. Its protein is CASSFEAGGSETQYF. Variable domain in full (rest from reference TRBV11-2 and TRBJ2-5): EAGVAQSPRYKIIEKRQSVAFWCNPISGHATLYWYQQILGQGPKLLIQFQNNGVVDDSQLPKDRFSAERLKGVDSTLKIQPAKLEDSAVYLCASSFEAGGSETQYFGPGTRLLVL.

J is TRBJ2-1 and V is TRBV4-3; TRBD2 might be the D (5 bases). The CDR3 runs 13 residues. CDR1 is LGHNA and CDR2 is YSLEER in the germline V gene. Deletions cut 1 base from V and 10 bases from J, with 11 bases between. CDR3 nucleotide sequence: TGCGCCAGCAGCCAAGGCCCGGAGCGGGAGCAGTTCTTC. Its translation: CASSQGPEREQFF.

The chain recombines TRBV29-1 with TRBJ2-1; 10 bases are shared with TRBD2. Germline V lookup: CDR1 SQVTM, CDR2 ANQGSEA. CDR3 length equals 13 residues. The V and J ends lost 6 bases and 3 bases, in that order; junction bases with no gene match: 2. The CDR3 DNA reads TGCAGCGTGGCTAGCGGGGGCTACAATGAGCAGTTCTTC. It codes for CSVASGGYNEQFF.

At least ten counts were recorded for this clonotype. The genes are TRBV12-3 or TRBV12-4 and TRBJ1-6; tentative D call: TRBD1 (5 bases). The CDR3 runs to 15 residues. V lost 0 bases and J lost 9, with 12 bases in between. The CDR3 bases are TGTGCCAGCAGTTTAGCGCAGGGAAGGGTTTCACCCCTCCACTTT. This gives the protein CASSLAQGRVSPLHF.

This clonotype was detected only once. The chain's CDR3 is CASRRQPQETQYF. CDR3 DNA sequence: TGCGCCAGCAGAAGACAGCCACAAGAGACCCAGTACTTC. The chain joins TRBV5-1 to TRBJ2-5; D is perhaps TRBD1 (5 bases). The CDR3 has 13 residues. Germline V lookup: CDR1 SGHRS, CDR2 YFSETQ. Trimming removed 5 bases at V and 2 bases at J, with 10 bases between.

The chain employs TRBV19 and TRBJ2-5, with TRBD2 identical over 9 bases. Trimming removed 10 bases from V and 4 bases from J; junction bases left unmatched: 16. The CDR3 extends over 16 amino acids. Germline V gene lookup returns CDR1 LNHDA and CDR2 SQIVND (reference sequence). The CDR3: CATTPSGGGAIETQYF. The DNA of the CDR3 is TGTGCCACCACACCAAGTGGCGGGGGGGCCATAGAGACCCAGTACTTC.

This chain uses TRBV6-4 with TRBJ2-3; 8 bases agree with TRBD2. V trimming: 5 bases; J trimming: 0 bases; junction bases outside the gene matches: 1. There are 14 residues in the CDR3. CDR1 MRHNA and CDR2 SNTAGT come from the germline V gene. The CDR3 nucleotides are TGTGCCAGCAGTCCTAGCGGGAGCACAGATACGCAGTATTTT. Translating gives CASSPSGSTDTQYF.

This clonotype appeared a few times. The chain couples TRBV11-3 to TRBJ2-7; possible D gene TRBD1, 7 bases. CDR1 and CDR2 (germline): SGHNT, YENEEA. Trimming shortened V by 5 bases and J by 3 bases, and 20 bases separated the two germline ends. The length of the CDR3 is 16 residues. DNA for the CDR3: TGTGCCAGCAGCCCAGGGGGTAGACAGGGACTCTACGAGCAGTACTTC. Translated, it gives CASSPGGRQGLYEQYF.

This clonotype came up a few times. The chain carries TRBV30 and TRBJ1-1; no clear D gene. CDR1 is GTSNPN, CDR2 SVGIG, per germline (reference sequence). The CDR3 sequence is 15 residues long. Between the trimmed V and J ends, which lost 0 bases and 6 bases, there was a span of 17 bases. This chain's CDR3 is CAWSVKLGAGAEAFF. In DNA form, the CDR3 reads TGTGCCTGGAGTGTAAAACTAGGTGCGGGAGCTGAAGCTTTCTTT.

About this clonotype itself: This may be a read error: a much more frequent sequence differs by one nucleotide. The CDR3 sequence is CANSEIRRASDGTEAFF. CDR3 DNA sequence: TGTGCCAACAGCGAGATCCGGAGAGCTAGTGACGGCACTGAAGCTTTCTTT. The chain is built from TRBV21-1 and TRBJ1-1. TRBV21-1 is annotated as a pseudogene. This CDR3 contains 17 residues.

This clonotype was found many times. The chain uses TRBV10-3 and TRBJ2-2; D unclear. Germline V gene sequence: CDR1 ENHRY, CDR2 SYGVKD. V lost 6 bases, J lost 3 bases, and 11 bases lay in between. This CDR3 contains 14 residues. CDR3 loop: CAIRRDSDTGELFF. In DNA form, the CDR3 reads TGTGCCATCAGAAGGGATTCGGACACCGGGGAGCTGTTTTTT.

The chain has TRBV7-8 and TRBJ1-1; 9 positions match TRBD1. From germline, CDR1 is SGHVS and CDR2 FQNEAQ. The CDR3 contains 17 residues. Losses at the gene ends were 4 bases for V and 0 bases for J; bases not matched to a gene: 9. The CDR3 here is CASSYAGQGPLNTEAFF. DNA of the CDR3: TGTGCCAGCAGCTACGCAGGACAGGGGCCTTTGAACACTGAAGCTTTCTTT.